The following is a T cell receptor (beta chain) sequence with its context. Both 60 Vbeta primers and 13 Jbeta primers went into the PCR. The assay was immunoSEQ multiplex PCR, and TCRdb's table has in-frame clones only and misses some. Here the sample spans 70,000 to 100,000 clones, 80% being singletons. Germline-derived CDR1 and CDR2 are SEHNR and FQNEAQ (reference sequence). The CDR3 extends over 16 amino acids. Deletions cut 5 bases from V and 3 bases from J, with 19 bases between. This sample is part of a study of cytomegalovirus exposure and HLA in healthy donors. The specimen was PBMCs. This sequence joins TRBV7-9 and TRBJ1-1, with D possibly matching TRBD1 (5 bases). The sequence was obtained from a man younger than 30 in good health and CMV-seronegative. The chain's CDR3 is CASSPPGGSPHTEAFF. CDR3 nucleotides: TGTGCCAGCAGCCCTCCCGGGGGTTCTCCTCACACTGAAGCTTTCTTT. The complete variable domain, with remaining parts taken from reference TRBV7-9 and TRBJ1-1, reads DTGVSQNPRHKITKRGQNVTFRCDPISEHNRLYWYRQTLGQGPEFLTYFQNEAQLEKSRLLSDRFSAERPKGSFSTLEIQRTEQGDSAMYLCASSPPGGSPHTEAFFGQGTRLTVV.